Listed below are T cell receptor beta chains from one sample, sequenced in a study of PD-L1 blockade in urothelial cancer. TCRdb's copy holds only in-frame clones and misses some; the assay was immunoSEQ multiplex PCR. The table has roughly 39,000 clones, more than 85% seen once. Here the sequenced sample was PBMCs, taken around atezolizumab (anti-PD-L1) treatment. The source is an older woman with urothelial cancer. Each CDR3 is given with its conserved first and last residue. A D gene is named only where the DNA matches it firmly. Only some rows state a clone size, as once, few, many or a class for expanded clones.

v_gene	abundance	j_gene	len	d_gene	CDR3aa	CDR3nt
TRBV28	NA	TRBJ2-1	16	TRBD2	CASSFPTSGRRNEQFF	TGTGCCAGCAGTTTTCCGACTAGCGGGAGGCGTAATGAGCAGTTCTTC
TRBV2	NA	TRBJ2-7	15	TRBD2	CASSEVGGKRYEQYF	TGTGCCAGCAGTGAAGTGGGAGGGAAACGGTACGAGCAGTACTTC
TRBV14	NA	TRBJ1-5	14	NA	CASSPRGGNQPQHF	TGTGCCAGCAGCCCCCGGGGTGGCAATCAGCCCCAGCATTTT
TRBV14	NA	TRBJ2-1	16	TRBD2	CASSQRLAGSYNEQFF	TGTGCCAGCAGCCAACGTCTAGCGGGTTCTTACAATGAGCAGTTCTTC
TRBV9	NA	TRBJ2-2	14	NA	CASSGGWDTGELFF	TGTGCCAGCAGCGGCGGGTGGGACACCGGGGAGCTGTTTTTT
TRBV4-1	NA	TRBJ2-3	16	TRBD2	CASSPSGTSGRDTQYF	TGCGCCAGCAGCCCCTCCGGGACTAGCGGGAGGGATACGCAGTATTTT
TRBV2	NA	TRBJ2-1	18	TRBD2	CASSGGGVRGSGSNEQFF	TGTGCCAGCAGTGGGGGGGGAGTAAGGGGTAGCGGGAGCAATGAGCAGTTCTTC
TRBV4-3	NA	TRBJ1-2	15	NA	CASSQDRPGFYGYTF	TGCGCCAGCAGCCAAGATCGCCCGGGGTTCTATGGCTACACCTTC
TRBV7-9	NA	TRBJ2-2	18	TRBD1	CASSLAGPGQGHTGELFF	TGTGCCAGCAGCTTAGCGGGTCCAGGACAGGGTCACACCGGGGAGCTGTTTTTT
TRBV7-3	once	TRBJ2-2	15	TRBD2	CASSLPGTKTGELFF	TGTGCCAGCAGCTTACCCGGGACTAAGACCGGGGAGCTGTTTTTT
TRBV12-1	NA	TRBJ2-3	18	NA	CASSFARGPHLGTDTQYF	TGTGCCAGCAGCTTTGCGCGTGGTCCCCACCTAGGAACAGATACGCAGTATTTT
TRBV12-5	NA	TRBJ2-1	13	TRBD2	CASGGRERNEQFF	TGTGCTAGTGGGGGGCGGGAGCGGAATGAGCAGTTCTTC
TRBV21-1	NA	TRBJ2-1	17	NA	CASSKEQKGAGNNEQFF	TGTGCCAGCAGCAAAGAGCAGAAGGGGGCAGGGAACAATGAGCAGTTCTTC
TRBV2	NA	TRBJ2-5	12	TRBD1	CASSGGDRTQYF	TGTGCCAGCAGTGGAGGGGACAGGACCCAGTACTTC
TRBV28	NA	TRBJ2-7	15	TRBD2	CASSPRLAGAYEQYF	TGTGCCAGCAGTCCCCGACTAGCGGGGGCCTACGAGCAGTACTTC
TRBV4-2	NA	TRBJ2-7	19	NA	CASSQALYAATGVSYEQYF	TGTGCCAGCAGCCAAGCTCTATATGCCGCCACGGGAGTATCCTACGAGCAGTACTTC
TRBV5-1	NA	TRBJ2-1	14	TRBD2	CASSLGTSANEQFF	TGCGCCAGCAGCTTGGGGACTAGCGCCAATGAGCAGTTCTTC
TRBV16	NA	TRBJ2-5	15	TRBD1	CASSQLGTVQETQYF	TGTGCCAGCAGCCAATTGGGGACAGTCCAAGAGACCCAGTACTTC
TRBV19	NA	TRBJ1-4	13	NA	CASREQGREKLFF	TGTGCCAGTAGGGAACAGGGTCGGGAAAAACTGTTTTTT
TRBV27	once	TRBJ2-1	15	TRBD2	CASRRAGVTYNEQFF	TGTGCCAGCAGAAGAGCGGGAGTGACCTACAATGAGCAGTTCTTC
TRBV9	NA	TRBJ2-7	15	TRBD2	CASSVGLANNYEQYF	TGTGCCAGCAGCGTAGGACTAGCGAACAACTACGAGCAGTACTTC
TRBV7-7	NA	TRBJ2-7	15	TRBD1	CASIFPMDRAHEQYF	TGTGCCAGCATCTTTCCCATGGACAGGGCCCACGAGCAGTACTTC
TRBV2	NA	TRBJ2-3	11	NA	CASTRAGTQYF	TGTGCCAGCACCAGGGCAGGTACGCAGTATTTT
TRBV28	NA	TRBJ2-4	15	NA	CASSLASVSKNIQYF	TGTGCCAGCAGTTTGGCTAGCGTGAGCAAAAACATTCAGTACTTC
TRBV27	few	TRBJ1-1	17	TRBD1	CASSLLRATTGVREAFF	TGTGCCAGCAGTTTATTACGGGCGACGACAGGGGTAAGGGAAGCTTTCTTT